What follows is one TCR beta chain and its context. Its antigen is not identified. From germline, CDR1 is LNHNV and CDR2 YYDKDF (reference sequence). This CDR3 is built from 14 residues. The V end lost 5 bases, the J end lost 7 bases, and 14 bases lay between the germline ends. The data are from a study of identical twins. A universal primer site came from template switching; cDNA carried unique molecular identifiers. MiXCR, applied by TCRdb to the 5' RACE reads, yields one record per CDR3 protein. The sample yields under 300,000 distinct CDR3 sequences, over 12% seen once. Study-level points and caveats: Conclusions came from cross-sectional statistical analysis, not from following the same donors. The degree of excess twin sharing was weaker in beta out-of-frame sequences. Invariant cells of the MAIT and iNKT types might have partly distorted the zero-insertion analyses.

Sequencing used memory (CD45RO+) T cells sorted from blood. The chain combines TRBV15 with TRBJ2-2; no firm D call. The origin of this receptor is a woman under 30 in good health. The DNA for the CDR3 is TGTGCCACCAGCGGCCCAGCGTGGAGCGGGGAGCTGTTTTTT. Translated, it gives CATSGPAWSGELFF.